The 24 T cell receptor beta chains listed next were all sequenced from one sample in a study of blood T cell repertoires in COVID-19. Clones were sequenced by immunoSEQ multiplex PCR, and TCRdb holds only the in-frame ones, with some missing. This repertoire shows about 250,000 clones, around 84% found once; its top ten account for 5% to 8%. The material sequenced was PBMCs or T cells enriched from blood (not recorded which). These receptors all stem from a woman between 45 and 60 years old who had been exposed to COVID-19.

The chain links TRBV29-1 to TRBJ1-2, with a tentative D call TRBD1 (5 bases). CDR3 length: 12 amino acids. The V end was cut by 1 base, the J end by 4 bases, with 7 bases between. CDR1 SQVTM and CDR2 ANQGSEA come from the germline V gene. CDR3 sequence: CSVEGQIYGYTF. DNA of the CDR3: TGCAGCGTTGAAGGACAGATCTATGGCTACACCTTC.

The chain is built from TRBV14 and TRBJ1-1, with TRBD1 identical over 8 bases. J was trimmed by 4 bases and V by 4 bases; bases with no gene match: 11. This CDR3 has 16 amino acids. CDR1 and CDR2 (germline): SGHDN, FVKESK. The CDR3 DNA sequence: TGTGCCAGCAGCCGATTCAGGGGGCCGGGAAGCACTGAAGCTTTCTTT. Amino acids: CASSRFRGPGSTEAFF.

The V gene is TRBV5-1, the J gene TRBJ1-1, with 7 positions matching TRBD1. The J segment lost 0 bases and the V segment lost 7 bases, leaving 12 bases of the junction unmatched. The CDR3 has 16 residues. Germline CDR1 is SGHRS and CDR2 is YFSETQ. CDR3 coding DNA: TGCGCCAGCGCCTACGCCACCAGGGGGTTGAACACTGAAGCTTTCTTT. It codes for CASAYATRGLNTEAFF.

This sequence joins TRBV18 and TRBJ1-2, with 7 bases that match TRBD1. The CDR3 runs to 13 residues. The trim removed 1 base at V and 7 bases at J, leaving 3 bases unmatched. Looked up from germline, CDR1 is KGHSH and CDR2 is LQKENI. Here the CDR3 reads CASSPQGAGGYTF. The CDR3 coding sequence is TGTGCCAGCTCACCACAGGGGGCTGGTGGCTACACCTTC.

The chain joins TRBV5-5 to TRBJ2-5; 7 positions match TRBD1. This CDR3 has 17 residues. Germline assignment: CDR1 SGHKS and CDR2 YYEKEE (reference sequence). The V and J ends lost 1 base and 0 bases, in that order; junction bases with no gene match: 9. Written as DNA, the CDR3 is TGTGCCAGCAGCTTGAGGAGGACAGGATTGTACCAAGAGACCCAGTACTTC. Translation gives CASSLRRTGLYQETQYF.

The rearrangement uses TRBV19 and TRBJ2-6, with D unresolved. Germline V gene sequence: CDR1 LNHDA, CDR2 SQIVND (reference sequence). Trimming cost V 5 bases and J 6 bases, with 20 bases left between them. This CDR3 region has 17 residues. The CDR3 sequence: CASSLPIAGIEANVLTF. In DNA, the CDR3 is TGTGCCAGTAGTTTACCTATTGCAGGAATTGAGGCCAACGTCCTGACTTTC. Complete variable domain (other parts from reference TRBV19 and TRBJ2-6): DGGITQSPKYLFRKEGQNVTLSCEQNLNHDAMYWYRQDPGQGLRLIYYSQIVNDFQKGDIAEGYSVSREKKESFPLTVTSAQKNPTAFYLCASSLPIAGIEANVLTFGAGSRLTVL.

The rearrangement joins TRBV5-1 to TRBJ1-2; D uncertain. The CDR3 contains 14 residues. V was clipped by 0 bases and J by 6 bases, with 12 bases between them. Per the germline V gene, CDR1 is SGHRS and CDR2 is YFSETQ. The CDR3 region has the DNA TGCGCCAGCAGCTTGGCATCTTCTCGAGATGGCTACACCTTC. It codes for CASSLASSRDGYTF.

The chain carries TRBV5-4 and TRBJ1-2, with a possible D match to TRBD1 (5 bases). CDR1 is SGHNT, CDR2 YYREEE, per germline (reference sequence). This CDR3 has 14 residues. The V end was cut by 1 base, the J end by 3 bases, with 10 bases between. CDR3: CASSLRRGDYGYTF. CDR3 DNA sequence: TGTGCCAGCAGCTTGAGGAGGGGAGACTATGGCTACACCTTC.

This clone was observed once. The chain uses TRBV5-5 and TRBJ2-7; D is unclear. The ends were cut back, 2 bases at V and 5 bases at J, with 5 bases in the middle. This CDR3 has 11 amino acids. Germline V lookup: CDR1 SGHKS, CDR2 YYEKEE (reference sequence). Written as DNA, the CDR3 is TGTGCCAGCAGCTTCACAGACGAGCAGTACTTC. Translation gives CASSFTDEQYF.

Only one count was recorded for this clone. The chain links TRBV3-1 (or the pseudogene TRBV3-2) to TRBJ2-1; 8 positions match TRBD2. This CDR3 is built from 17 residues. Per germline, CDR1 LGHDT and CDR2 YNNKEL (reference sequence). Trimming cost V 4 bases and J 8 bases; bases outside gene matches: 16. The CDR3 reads CASSPLTGGTKRYEQFF. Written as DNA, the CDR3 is TGTGCCAGCAGCCCCCTTACGGGGGGGACGAAAAGATATGAGCAGTTCTTC.

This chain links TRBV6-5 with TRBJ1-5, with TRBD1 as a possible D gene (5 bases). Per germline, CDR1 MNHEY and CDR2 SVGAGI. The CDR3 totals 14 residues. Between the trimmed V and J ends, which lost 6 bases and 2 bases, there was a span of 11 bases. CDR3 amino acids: CASSRVIGNQPQHF. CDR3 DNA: TGTGCCAGCAGCAGGGTAATCGGCAATCAGCCCCAGCATTTT.

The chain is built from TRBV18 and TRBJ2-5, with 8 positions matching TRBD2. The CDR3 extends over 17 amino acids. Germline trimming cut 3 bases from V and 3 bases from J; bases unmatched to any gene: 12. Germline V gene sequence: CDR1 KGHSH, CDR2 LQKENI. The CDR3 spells CASSPGVPAGEKETQYF. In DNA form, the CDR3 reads TGTGCCAGCTCACCGGGCGTCCCAGCGGGGGAAAAAGAGACCCAGTACTTC. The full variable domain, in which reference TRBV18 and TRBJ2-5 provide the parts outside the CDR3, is NAGVMQNPRHLVRRRGQEARLRCSPMKGHSHVYWYRQLPEEGLKFMVYLQKENIIDESGMPKERFSAEFPKEGPSILRIQQVVRGDSAAYFCASSPGVPAGEKETQYFGPGTRLLVL.

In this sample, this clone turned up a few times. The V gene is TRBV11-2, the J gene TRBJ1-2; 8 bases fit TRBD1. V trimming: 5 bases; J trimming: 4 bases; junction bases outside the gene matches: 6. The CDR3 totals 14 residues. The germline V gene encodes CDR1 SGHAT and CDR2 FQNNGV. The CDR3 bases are TGTGCCAGCAGCCACGGACAGGGTCTCTATGGCTACACCTTC. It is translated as CASSHGQGLYGYTF.

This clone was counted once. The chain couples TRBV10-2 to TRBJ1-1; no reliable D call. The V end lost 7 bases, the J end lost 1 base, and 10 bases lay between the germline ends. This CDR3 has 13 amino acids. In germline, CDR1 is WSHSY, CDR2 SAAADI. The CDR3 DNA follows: TGCGCCAGCACCCGCCCAGGGAACACTGAAGCTTTCTTT. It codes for CASTRPGNTEAFF.

The CDR3 loop reads CASSLVGGLSGANVLTF. The CDR3 region has the DNA TGTGCCAGCAGCTTAGTTGGGGGACTCTCTGGGGCCAACGTCCTGACTTTC. The rearrangement joins TRBV7-2 to TRBJ2-6, with a possible D match to TRBD2 (6 bases). The V and J ends lost 1 base and 0 bases respectively, with 10 bases between them. Germline CDR1 and CDR2: SGHTA and FQGNSA. The CDR3 sequence is 17 residues long.

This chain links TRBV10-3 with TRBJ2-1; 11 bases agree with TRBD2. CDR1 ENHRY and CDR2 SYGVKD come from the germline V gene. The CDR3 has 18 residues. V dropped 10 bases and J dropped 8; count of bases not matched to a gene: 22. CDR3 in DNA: TGTGCCACGAACCCGTCAGCCTTAGCGGGGGGGCTTGGTTATGAGCAGTTCTTC. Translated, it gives CATNPSALAGGLGYEQFF.

DNA for the CDR3: TGTGCCAGCAGCCCGAGGACAGGGCAAGAAAAACTGTTTTTT. As protein: CASSPRTGQEKLFF. V and J are TRBV9 and TRBJ1-4; TRBD1 agrees at 8 bases. The CDR3 loop spans 14 amino acids. Per germline, CDR1 SGDLS and CDR2 YYNGEE. Germline trimming cut 4 bases from V and 8 bases from J; bases unmatched to any gene: 7. Looking up the rest from reference TRBV9 and TRBJ1-4 gives the full variable domain: DSGVTQTPKHLITATGQRVTLRCSPRSGDLSVYWYQQSLDQGLQFLIQYYNGEERAKGNILERFSAQQFPDLHSELNLSSLELGDSALYFCASSPRTGQEKLFFGSGTQLSVL.

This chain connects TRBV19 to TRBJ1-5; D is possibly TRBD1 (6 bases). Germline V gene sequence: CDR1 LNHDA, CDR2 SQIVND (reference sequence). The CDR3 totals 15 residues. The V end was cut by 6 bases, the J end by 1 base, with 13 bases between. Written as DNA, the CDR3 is TGTGCCAGTAGCTTCACCGGGACAAGCAATCAGCCCCAGCATTTT. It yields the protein CASSFTGTSNQPQHF.

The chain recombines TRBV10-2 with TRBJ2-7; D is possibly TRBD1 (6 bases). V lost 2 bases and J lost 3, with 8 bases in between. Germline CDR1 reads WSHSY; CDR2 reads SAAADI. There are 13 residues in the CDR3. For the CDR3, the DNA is TGCGCCAGCAGTGAGCCGGACAGCTACGAGCAGTACTTC. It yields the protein CASSEPDSYEQYF.

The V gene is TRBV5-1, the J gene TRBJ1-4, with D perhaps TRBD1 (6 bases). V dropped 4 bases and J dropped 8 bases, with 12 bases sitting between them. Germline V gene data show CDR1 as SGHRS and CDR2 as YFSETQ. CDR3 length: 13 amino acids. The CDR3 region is CASSGRDNEKLFF. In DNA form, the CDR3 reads TGCGCCAGCAGCGGACGGGACAACGAAAAACTGTTTTTT.

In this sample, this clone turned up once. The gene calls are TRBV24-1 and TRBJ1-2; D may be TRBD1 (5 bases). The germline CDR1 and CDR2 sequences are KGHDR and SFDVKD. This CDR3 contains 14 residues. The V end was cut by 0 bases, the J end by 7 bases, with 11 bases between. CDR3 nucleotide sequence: TGTGCCACCAGTGATTTGGACAGTAAGACTGGCTACACCTTC. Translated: CATSDLDSKTGYTF.

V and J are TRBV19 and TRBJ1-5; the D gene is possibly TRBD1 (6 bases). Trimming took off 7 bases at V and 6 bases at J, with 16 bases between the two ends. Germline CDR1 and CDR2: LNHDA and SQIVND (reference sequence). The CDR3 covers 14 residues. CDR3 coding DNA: TGTGCCAGTACCCCCTCGAGGACAGCTCAGCCCCAGCATTTT. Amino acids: CASTPSRTAQPQHF.

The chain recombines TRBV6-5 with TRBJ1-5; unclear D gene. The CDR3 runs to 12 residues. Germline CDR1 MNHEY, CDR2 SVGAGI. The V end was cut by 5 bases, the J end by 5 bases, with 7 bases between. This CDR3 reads CASSLGDQPQHF. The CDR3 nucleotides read TGTGCCAGCAGTCTCGGGGATCAGCCCCAGCATTTT.

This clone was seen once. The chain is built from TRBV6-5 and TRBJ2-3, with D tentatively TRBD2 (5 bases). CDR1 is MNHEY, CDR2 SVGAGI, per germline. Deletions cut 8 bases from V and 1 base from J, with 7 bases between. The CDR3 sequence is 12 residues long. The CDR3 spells CASGRGTDTQYF. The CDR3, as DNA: TGTGCCAGCGGGCGGGGCACAGATACGCAGTATTTT.